The rows below give T cell receptor beta chains drawn from one sample of a study of control samples from healthy donors and cancer patients. TCRdb's table, derived via immunoSEQ multiplex PCR, lists solely in-frame clones and lacks some. Of about 120,000 clones in the sample, 75% to 90% were seen once. The source material was PBMCs. All receptors come from a woman aged 50 to 65 with colorectal cancer. Both conserved end residues are part of each CDR3. Fields, in order: J gene, D gene, clone size, V gene, CDR3 DNA, CDR3 protein. The D gene is left open where the match is weak. The listing skips clone size in some rows; elsewhere it reads once, few, many or a size class.

TRBJ2-3 | TRBD2 | - | TRBV20-1 | TGCAGTGCTAGTAGACTAGCGGGAGGCTGGGGCACAGATACGCAGTATTTT | CSASRLAGGWGTDTQYF
TRBJ1-2 | - | - | TRBV12-3/TRBV12-4 | TGTGCCAGCACCCAGGACACGAACTATGGCTACACCTTC | CASTQDTNYGYTF
TRBJ2-3 | - | - | TRBV6-4 | TGTGCCAGCAGGCAGGGTATTAGCACAGATACGCAGTATTTT | CASRQGISTDTQYF
TRBJ2-5 | TRBD2 | - | TRBV12-5 | TGTGCTGGTGTCCCCGGGACTAGCGGGAGGGGGTTGGAAGAGACCCAGTACTTC | CAGVPGTSGRGLEETQYF
TRBJ1-2 | - | - | TRBV7-2 | TGTGCCAGCAGCCTCCCAGGGGCGGTGAGCTATGGCTACACCTTC | CASSLPGAVSYGYTF
TRBJ2-5 | TRBD1 | - | TRBV24-1 | TGTGCCACCAGCGACAGGGTCCAAGAGACCCAGTACTTC | CATSDRVQETQYF
TRBJ1-1 | - | - | TRBV14 | TGTGCCAGCAGCCAAGCCTGGGAGGGGTCTGAAGCTTTCTTT | CASSQAWEGSEAFF
TRBJ1-4 | - | - | TRBV30 | TGTGCCTGGAGAGGGGGAGGAACTAATGAAAAACTGTTTTTT | CAWRGGGTNEKLFF
TRBJ2-5 | - | - | TRBV9 | TGTGCCCGCAGCGTAGTAGGGGGGGGGACCCAGTACTTC | CARSVVGGGTQYF
TRBJ2-3 | - | - | TRBV15 | TGTGCCACCAGCAGAGATCCGGGGGCGGTTACAGATACGCAGTATTTT | CATSRDPGAVTDTQYF
TRBJ2-3 | - | - | TRBV10-3 | TGTGCCATCAGTGAGCCGGCTAGGGGGGAGGGCCCCACAGATACGCAGTATTTT | CAISEPARGEGPTDTQYF
TRBJ1-3 | TRBD1 | large | TRBV5-8 | TGTGCCAGCAGCTCGGACAGGGTGCCTGGAAACACCATATATTTT | CASSSDRVPGNTIYF
TRBJ1-3 | - | - | TRBV19 | TGTGCCAGTAGTAGTGACAGATCTCCTGGAAACACCATATATTTT | CASSSDRSPGNTIYF
TRBJ1-5 | - | few | TRBV4-1 | TGCGCCAGCAGCCCTAATCCAACAGAAGATAATCAGCCCCAGCATTTT | CASSPNPTEDNQPQHF
TRBJ1-2 | TRBD1 | - | TRBV29-1 | TGCAGCGTCCACCGGGACAGCACAGGCTACACCTTC | CSVHRDSTGYTF
TRBJ1-1 | - | - | TRBV4-1 | TGCGCCAGCAGCCAAGATTCACGGTTAGGAGGGCCAGTAGCTGAAGCTTTCTTT | CASSQDSRLGGPVAEAFF
TRBJ2-6 | - | - | TRBV18 | TGTGCCAGCTCACCCTACAGGGATGGGGCCAACGTCCTGACTTTC | CASSPYRDGANVLTF
TRBJ2-1 | TRBD2 | - | TRBV10-3 | TGTGCCATCAGAGGGTCTAGCGGGGCGTACAATGAGCAGTTCTTC | CAIRGSSGAYNEQFF
TRBJ2-5 | - | - | TRBV5-1 | TGCGCCAGCAGCGGGGGGGCGTACCAAGAGACCCAGTACTTC | CASSGGAYQETQYF
TRBJ2-1 | - | - | TRBV14 | TGTGCCAGCAGCCAGGCCAGCTCCTACAATGAGCAGTTCTTC | CASSQASSYNEQFF
TRBJ2-7 | - | many | TRBV9 | TGTGCCAGCAGCGTACAGGGGAGCTCCTACGAGCAGTACTTC | CASSVQGSSYEQYF
TRBJ1-1 | TRBD1 | - | TRBV25-1 | TGTGCCAGCCTACCGTGGGACAGTCTATACACTGAAGCTTTCTTT | CASLPWDSLYTEAFF
TRBJ1-4 | TRBD1 | - | TRBV14 | TGTGCCAGCAGCCTACTCGGACAGGGGGATGAAAAACTGTTTTTT | CASSLLGQGDEKLFF
TRBJ2-3 | - | - | TRBV28 | TGTGCCAGCAGTTTGTCTAGCACAGATACGCAGTATTTT | CASSLSSTDTQYF
TRBJ1-1 | TRBD1 | - | TRBV5-1 | TGCGCCAGCAGCAGGACGACAGGGTCGGTCACTGAAGCTTTCTTT | CASSRTTGSVTEAFF